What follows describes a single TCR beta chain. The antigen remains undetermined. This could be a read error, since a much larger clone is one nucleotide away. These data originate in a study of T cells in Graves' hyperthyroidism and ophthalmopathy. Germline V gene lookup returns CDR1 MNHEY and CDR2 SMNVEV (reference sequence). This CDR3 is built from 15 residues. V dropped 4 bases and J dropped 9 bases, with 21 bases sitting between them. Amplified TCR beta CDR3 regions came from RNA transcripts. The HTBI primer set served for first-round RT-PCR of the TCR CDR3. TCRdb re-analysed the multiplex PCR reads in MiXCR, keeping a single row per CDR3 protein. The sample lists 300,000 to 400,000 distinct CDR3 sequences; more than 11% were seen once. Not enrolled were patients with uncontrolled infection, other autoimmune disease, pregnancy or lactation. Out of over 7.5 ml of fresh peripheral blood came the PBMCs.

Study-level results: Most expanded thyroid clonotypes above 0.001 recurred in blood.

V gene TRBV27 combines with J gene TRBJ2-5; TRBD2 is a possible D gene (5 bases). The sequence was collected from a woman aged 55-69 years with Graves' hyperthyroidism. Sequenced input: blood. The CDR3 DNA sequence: TGTGCCAGCAGTTCTAACTACTTGTTGGAGGAGGCCCAGTACTTC. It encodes CASSSNYLLEEAQYF.